This T cell receptor (beta chain) was sequenced in a study of blood T cell repertoires in COVID-19. Looking at the study overall: COVID-19 samples from acute and convalescent phases originated in the United States, Italy and Spain. The cDNA or gDNA used as material had been derived from T cells, B-cell-depleted T cells, or PBMCs.

Deletions cut 3 bases from V and 0 bases from J, with 8 bases between. The CDR3 totals 14 residues. Germline V gene sequence: CDR1 SGHTA, CDR2 FQGNSA. Authors' methods: Cell counts per sample came from amplifying reference gene primers. Assay used: immunoSEQ multiplex PCR; TCRdb lists only in-frame clones, some missing. The V and J calls and clone size come from that table; D and trimming were worked out from the DNA. In the table there are hundreds of thousands of clones, approximately 90% of which are singletons. The rearrangement uses TRBV7-2 and TRBJ1-1; D remains ambiguous. This sequence was found in a woman in her twenties or thirties with active or convalescent COVID-19. The sample consisted of peripheral blood. CDR3 nucleotides: TGTGCCAGCAGCTTGTCACTTTTGAACACTGAAGCTTTCTTT. It is translated as CASSLSLLNTEAFF.